This TCR beta chain was sequenced during a study of OX40 agonist ivuxolimab in advanced cancers. The CDR3 consists of 16 residues. V lost 1 base to trimming and J lost 2 bases; unmatched junction nucleotides: 3. Germline V gene lookup returns CDR1 SGHRS and CDR2 YFSETQ. Using immunoSEQ multiplex PCR, the repertoire was profiled, and TCRdb retains in-frame clones only, with some absent. Of tens of thousands of clones listed, approximately 90% are singletons. The receptor's source is an adult with an advanced solid tumor such as melanoma, head and neck, liver or kidney cancer. The sample in question was CD4+ or CD8+ T cells sorted from blood, obtained in a trial of the OX40 agonist ivuxolimab. The chain links TRBV5-1 to TRBJ2-6, with TRBD1 identical over 7 bases. The CDR3 is CASSLSQGAGANVLTF. DNA of the CDR3: TGCGCCAGCAGCTTGTCGCAGGGGGCTGGGGCCAACGTCCTGACTTTC. The full variable domain, its missing parts supplied by reference TRBV5-1 and TRBJ2-6, is KAGVTQTPRYLIKTRGQQVTLSCSPISGHRSVSWYQQTPGQGLQFLFEYFSETQRNKGNFPGRFSGRQFSNSRSEMNVSTLELGDSALYLCASSLSQGAGANVLTFGAGSRLTVL.